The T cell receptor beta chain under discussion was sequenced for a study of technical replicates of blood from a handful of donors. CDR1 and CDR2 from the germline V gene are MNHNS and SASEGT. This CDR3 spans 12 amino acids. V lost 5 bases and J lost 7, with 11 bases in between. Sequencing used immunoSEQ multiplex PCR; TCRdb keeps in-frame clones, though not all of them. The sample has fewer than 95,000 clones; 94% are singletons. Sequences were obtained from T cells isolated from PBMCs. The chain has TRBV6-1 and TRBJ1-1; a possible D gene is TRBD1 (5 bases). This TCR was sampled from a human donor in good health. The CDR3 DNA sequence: TGTGCCAGCAGTACAGGTAATATTGAAGCTTTCTTT. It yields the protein CASSTGNIEAFF.